Below are 10 T cell receptor beta chains sequenced from a single sample in a study of CD8 T cells in ankylosing spondylitis. A single record per CDR3 protein comes from TCRdb applying MiXCR to the 5' RACE reads. Counted here are fewer than 200,000 distinct CDR3 sequences, around 20% occurring once; the ten biggest clones make up roughly 8%. The sequenced sample consisted of blood, either unsorted or a sorted T cell fraction (not recorded which). These TCRs come from a male donor with ankylosing spondylitis or in good health (not recorded which).

Ten or more counts support this clonotype. V is TRBV20-1 and J is TRBJ1-4, with 7 bases lining up with TRBD1. Germline-derived CDR1 and CDR2 are DFQATT and SNEGSKA (reference sequence). After removal of 5 bases from V and 0 bases from J, the junction contained 3 bases not matched to a gene. CDR3 length: 14 residues. CDR3 loop: CSALDRATNEKLFF. The CDR3 DNA reads as TGCAGTGCTCTCGACAGGGCAACTAATGAAAAACTGTTTTTT.

As to this clonotype: This could be a read error, since a much larger clone is one nucleotide away. This chain connects TRBV20-1 to TRBJ2-5, with 11 bases matching TRBD2. This CDR3 has 15 residues. Germline V CDR1 and CDR2: DFQATT, SNEGSKA (reference sequence). The CDR3 loop is CSTRVGTSGEETQYF. The CDR3 DNA reads TGCAGTACTAGAGTCGGGACTAGCGGAGAAGAGACCCAGTACTTC.

The V gene is TRBV5-5, the J gene TRBJ2-4, with D maybe TRBD1 (6 bases). Deletions cut 0 bases from V and 8 bases from J, with 9 bases between. Germline lookup yields CDR1 SGHKS and CDR2 YYEKEE (reference sequence). This CDR3 spans 13 amino acids. CDR3 amino acids: CASSLGRGDIQYF. CDR3 nucleotides: TGTGCCAGCAGCTTGGGCAGGGGAGACATTCAGTACTTC.

Many counts were recorded for this clonotype. This chain uses TRBV19 with TRBJ2-2; D gene ambiguous. This CDR3 has 13 residues. Trimming stripped 8 bases from V and 0 bases from J, with 7 bases between. The germline gives CDR1 LNHDA, CDR2 SQIVND (reference sequence). The CDR3 reads CASGRTNTGELFF. The CDR3 coding sequence is TGTGCCAGTGGTCGGACGAACACCGGGGAGCTGTTTTTT. Full variable domain (remainder filled in from reference TRBV19 and TRBJ2-2): DGGITQSPKYLFRKEGQNVTLSCEQNLNHDAMYWYRQDPGQGLRLIYYSQIVNDFQKGDIAEGYSVSREKKESFPLTVTSAQKNPTAFYLCASGRTNTGELFFGEGSRLTVL.

This clonotype was detected ten times or more. The rearrangement links TRBV24-1 to TRBJ2-7; 8 positions agree with TRBD1. Germline V gene lookup returns CDR1 KGHDR and CDR2 SFDVKD. The CDR3 totals 14 residues. V dropped 3 bases and J dropped 1; count of bases not matched to a gene: 1. The CDR3 reads CATSDGQGSYEQYF. The CDR3 bases are TGTGCCACCAGTGATGGACAGGGATCCTACGAGCAGTACTTC.

This clonotype was picked up many times. The chain joins TRBV3-1 to TRBJ2-5; D is unresolved. This CDR3 has 11 amino acids. Germline V lookup: CDR1 LGHDT, CDR2 YNNKEL (reference sequence). The V end lost 5 bases, the J end lost 5 bases, and 6 bases lay between the germline ends. As DNA, the CDR3 is TGTGCCAGCAGCAAAAGGGAGACCCAGTACTTC. Translating gives CASSKRETQYF.

The J gene is TRBJ2-1, the V gene TRBV4-1; no reliable D call. Trimming shortened V by 0 bases and J by 4 bases, and 7 bases separated the two germline ends. Germline V lookup: CDR1 MGHRA, CDR2 YSYEKL. This CDR3 spans 14 amino acids. The CDR3 bases are TGCGCCAGCAGCCAAGAGGCACTATACAATGAGCAGTTCTTC. Translating it yields CASSQEALYNEQFF.

This chain links TRBV7-9 with TRBJ2-1; 15 nucleotides line up with TRBD2. Germline CDR1 reads SEHNR; CDR2 reads FQNEAQ (reference sequence). Trimming removed 5 bases from V and 6 bases from J; junction bases left unmatched: 8. This CDR3 contains 17 residues. The CDR3 nucleotides read TGTGCCAGCAGCCCCCCGGGACTAGCGGGAGGAATCAATGAGCAGTTCTTC. This codes for CASSPPGLAGGINEQFF.

The table lists this clonotype with many counts. The chain has TRBV5-1 and TRBJ2-2; TRBD1 agrees at 7 bases. V lost 6 bases and J lost 1; bases outside the gene matches: 6. CDR3 length: 15 residues. CDR1 and CDR2 (germline): SGHRS, YFSETQ. The CDR3 protein is CASKAGGVNTGELFF. In nucleotides, the CDR3 is TGCGCCAGCAAAGCAGGGGGAGTGAACACCGGGGAGCTGTTTTTT.

The V gene is TRBV6-5, the J gene TRBJ2-7; D unclear. V was cut by 4 bases and J by 6 bases, with 22 bases left in between. The CDR3 extends over 16 amino acids. Germline assignment: CDR1 MNHEY and CDR2 SVGAGI. The CDR3 here is CASSSLRAMGSTEQYF. The CDR3 DNA sequence: TGTGCCAGCAGTTCGCTCCGGGCGATGGGGTCTACCGAGCAGTACTTC.